This entry is about one T cell receptor (beta chain). Individuals drawn from 24 US areas were roughly 18 to 89 years old. Participants were placed into cohorts based on the clinical history they reported. In the authors' workflow: Estimation of nucleated cell counts relied on the amplification of reference gene primers. Sequencing used immunoSEQ multiplex PCR; TCRdb keeps in-frame clones, though not all of them. That table supplies the V and J calls and clone size; D and trimming were determined from the DNA. Found here are approximately 170,000 clones, about 83% of them singletons; the top ten hold 3.6%. The data derive from a study of blood T cell repertoires in COVID-19. At the level of the study: Acute-phase and convalescent COVID-19 samples originated in the United States, Italy and Spain.

The sequence was obtained from a woman between 45 and 60 years old in a cohort exposed to, infected with or recovered from COVID-19 (not recorded which). Sequencing used PBMCs or T cells enriched from blood (not recorded which).

This CDR3 is CASSYPGGANNEQFF. The CDR3 DNA reads as TGTGCCAGCAGTTATCCGGGGGGAGCTAACAATGAGCAGTTCTTC. This sequence joins TRBV6-2 or TRBV6-3 and TRBJ2-1, with TRBD2 matching over 7 bases. Per the germline V gene, CDR1 is MNHEY and CDR2 is SVGEGT. This CDR3 has 15 residues. The V segment lost 3 bases and the J segment 5 bases; nucleotides outside the gene matches: 7.